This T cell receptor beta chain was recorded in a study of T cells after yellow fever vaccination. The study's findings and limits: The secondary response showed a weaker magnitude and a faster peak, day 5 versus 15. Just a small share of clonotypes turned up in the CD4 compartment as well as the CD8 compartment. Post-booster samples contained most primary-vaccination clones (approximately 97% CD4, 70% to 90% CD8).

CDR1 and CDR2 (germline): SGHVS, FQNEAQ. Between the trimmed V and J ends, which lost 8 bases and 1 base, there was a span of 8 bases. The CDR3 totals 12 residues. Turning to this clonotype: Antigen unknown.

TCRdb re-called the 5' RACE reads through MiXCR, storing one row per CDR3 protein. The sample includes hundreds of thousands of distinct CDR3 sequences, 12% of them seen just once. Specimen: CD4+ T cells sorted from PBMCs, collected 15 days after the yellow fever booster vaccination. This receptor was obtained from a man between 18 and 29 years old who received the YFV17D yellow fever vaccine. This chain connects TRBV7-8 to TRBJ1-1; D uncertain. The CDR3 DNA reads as TGTGCCAGCGGCTACAAGAACACTGAAGCTTTCTTT. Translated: CASGYKNTEAFF. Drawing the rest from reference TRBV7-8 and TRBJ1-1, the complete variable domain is GAGVSQSPRYKVAKRGQDVALRCDPISGHVSLFWYQQALGQGPEFLTYFQNEAQLDKSGLPSDRFFAERPEGSVSTLKIQRTQQEDSAVYLCASGYKNTEAFFGQGTRLTVV.